The 18 T cell receptor beta chains below come from one sample, sequenced in a study of identical twins. MiXCR, applied by TCRdb to the 5' RACE reads, yields one record per CDR3 protein. This table holds about 570,000 distinct CDR3 sequences, 9.6% found once. The data were also submitted as part of a second study, on yellow fever vaccine responses in identical twins.

The sequencing sample was made of PBMCs. Receptors originate from a woman between 18 and 29 years old in good health.

This clonotype has a handful of counts. V and J are TRBV4-3 and TRBJ2-7; tentative D call: TRBD2 (6 bases). There are 16 residues in the CDR3. Trimming stripped 0 bases from V and 0 bases from J, with 12 bases between. Germline V gives CDR1 LGHNA, CDR2 YSLEER. CDR3 nucleotide sequence: TGCGCCAGCAGCCAAGATCGAGCTAGCGTCTCCTACGAGCAGTACTTC. The encoded protein is CASSQDRASVSYEQYF.

This clonotype was picked up a small number of times. The chain combines TRBV12-3 or TRBV12-4 with TRBJ2-2; a weak D match, TRBD1 (5 bases). With 8 bases removed from V and 7 bases from J, the gap between germline ends came to 14 bases. CDR3 length: 13 amino acids. CDR3 nucleotides: TGTGCCAGCTCAATAGGGGTTGACGGGGAGCTGTTTTTT. This translates into CASSIGVDGELFF.

This clonotype was picked up a small number of times. The V and J genes are TRBV15 and TRBJ2-1, with D perhaps assigned TRBD1 or TRBD2 (5 bases each). The germline V gene encodes CDR1 LNHNV and CDR2 YYDKDF (reference sequence). The CDR3 spans 14 residues. V was cut by 6 bases and J by 9 bases, with 18 bases left in between. The DNA of the CDR3 is TGTGCCACCAGTTTCTCTCTCGGGACCTTTGAGCAGTTCTTC. This sequence encodes CATSFSLGTFEQFF. Full variable domain (missing parts from reference TRBV15 and TRBJ2-1): DAMVIQNPRYQVTQFGKPVTLSCSQTLNHNVMYWYQQKSSQAPKLLFHYYDKDFNNEADTPDNFQSRRPNTSFCFLDIRSPGLGDTAMYLCATSFSLGTFEQFFGPGTRLTVL.

This clonotype was counted only a few times. This chain joins TRBV6-1 and TRBJ2-7, with D unclear. CDR3 length equals 13 residues. Trimming took off 10 bases at V and 0 bases at J, with 13 bases between the two ends. Germline CDR1 reads MNHNS; CDR2 reads SASEGT. CDR3 DNA sequence: TGTGCCACCAACGGTTTCAGCTCCTACGAGCAGTACTTC. Translated, it gives CATNGFSSYEQYF.

V is TRBV7-9 and J is TRBJ2-5; tentatively, D is TRBD2 (7 bases). Germline-derived CDR1 and CDR2 are SEHNR and FQNEAQ (reference sequence). CDR3 size: 16 residues. Trimming stripped 2 bases from V and 3 bases from J, with 16 bases between. This CDR3 is CASSLPWRGQEETQYF. CDR3 DNA sequence: TGTGCCAGCAGCTTACCTTGGCGGGGGCAGGAAGAGACCCAGTACTTC.

This clonotype was observed a handful of times. The chain has TRBV30 and TRBJ2-3; TRBD1 matches 9 bases. Germline values: CDR1 GTSNPN, CDR2 SVGIG (reference sequence). There are 15 residues in the CDR3. V lost 3 bases and J lost 6; bases outside the gene matches: 10. CDR3 nucleotide sequence: TGTGCCTGGAGGGAGCCGGGACAGGGTAAGGATACGCAGTATTTT. Its translation is CAWREPGQGKDTQYF.

This clonotype was observed a few times. The rearrangement joins TRBV2 to TRBJ2-1; D not certain. Germline V gene data show CDR1 as SNHLY and CDR2 as FYNNEI. This CDR3 comprises 14 residues. With 6 bases removed from V and 0 bases from J, the gap between germline ends came to 9 bases. The CDR3 DNA sequence: TGTGCCAGCAGGGGTTCCCTCTCCTACAATGAGCAGTTCTTC. This sequence encodes CASRGSLSYNEQFF.

The chain employs TRBV7-2 and TRBJ2-3; D unresolved. V lost 5 bases and J 0 bases, leaving 12 bases between the germline ends. The CDR3 length is 15 residues. Per the germline V gene, CDR1 is SGHTA and CDR2 is FQGNSA. CDR3 sequence: CASSPPLESTDTQYF. CDR3 coding DNA: TGTGCCAGCAGCCCCCCTCTCGAAAGCACAGATACGCAGTATTTT.

The genes are TRBV4-1 and TRBJ1-4; 9 bases map to TRBD1. The junction had 5 bases not matched to a gene; V was cut back by 8 bases and J by 4 bases. Germline V gives CDR1 MGHRA, CDR2 YSYEKL. The CDR3 has 14 residues. The CDR3 coding sequence is TGCGCCAGCCGGACAGGGGAACATAATGAAAAACTGTTTTTT. This sequence encodes CASRTGEHNEKLFF.

The rearrangement uses TRBV12-3 or TRBV12-4 and TRBJ1-1; tentative D call: TRBD1 (5 bases). This CDR3 comprises 14 residues. The V end lost 5 bases, the J end lost 8 bases, and 18 bases lay between the germline ends. Here the CDR3 reads CASSQTRVAAEAFF. The CDR3 nucleotides are TGTGCCAGCAGTCAGACCAGGGTCGCCGCAGAAGCTTTCTTT.

In this sample, this clonotype turned up many times. V usage is TRBV5-5 and J usage is TRBJ2-5; D not resolved. Germline CDR1 reads SGHKS; CDR2 reads YYEKEE (reference sequence). Trimming pared 1 base from V and 5 bases from J, leaving 9 bases between. CDR3 length equals 13 residues. The CDR3 is CASSLPGLETQYF. The DNA for the CDR3 is TGTGCCAGCAGCTTGCCTGGGTTGGAGACCCAGTACTTC.

V usage is TRBV28 and J usage is TRBJ2-1; a weak D match, TRBD2 (5 bases). Trimming took 3 bases from V and 0 from J, leaving 18 bases between them. CDR1 is MDHEN, CDR2 SYDVKM, per germline. There are 18 residues in the CDR3. The CDR3 loop is CASSFPLRAASSYNEQFF. The CDR3 DNA is TGTGCCAGCAGTTTCCCTTTAAGAGCGGCGAGCTCCTACAATGAGCAGTTCTTC.

This clonotype was counted only a few times. The chain couples TRBV14 to TRBJ2-1, with TRBD2 identical over 7 bases. V lost 4 bases to trimming and J lost 5 bases; unmatched junction nucleotides: 11. Germline V gene data show CDR1 as SGHDN and CDR2 as FVKESK. The CDR3 length is 16 residues. The CDR3 nucleotides read TGTGCCAGCAGCCCGTTTTTGGGAGGGGTCAACAATGAGCAGTTCTTC. Translation gives CASSPFLGGVNNEQFF.

This clonotype occurred many times. CDR3 nucleotide sequence: TGCGCCAGCAGGAGGAACTCAGATACGCAGTATTTT. Protein product: CASRRNSDTQYF. The genes are TRBV5-1 and TRBJ2-3; D gene unclear. Trimming pared 5 bases from V and 4 bases from J, leaving 8 bases between. The CDR3 has 12 residues. The germline V gene has CDR1 SGHRS and CDR2 YFSETQ.

Only a few counts were recorded for this clonotype. The chain uses TRBV6-2 or TRBV6-3 and TRBJ2-5; maybe TRBD1 (6 bases). Deletions cut 0 bases from V and 5 bases from J, with 19 bases between. Germline V gene data show CDR1 as MNHEY and CDR2 as SVGEGT. This CDR3 region has 17 residues. CDR3 region: CASSYSPGARVWETQYF. The CDR3 nucleotides are TGTGCCAGCAGTTACTCTCCAGGGGCGCGAGTATGGGAGACCCAGTACTTC.

This clonotype was seen a few times. As DNA, the CDR3 is TGCGCCAGCAGCGAACAATTGGGGAACCCCAACGAGCAGTACTTC. It translates to CASSEQLGNPNEQYF. The rearrangement joins TRBV4-3 to TRBJ2-7; D unresolved. Germline values: CDR1 LGHNA, CDR2 YSLEER. The CDR3 extends over 15 amino acids. V gave up 5 bases and J gave up 5 bases, with 19 bases separating them.

This clonotype has at least ten counts. V is TRBV20-1 and J is TRBJ2-3; a possible D gene is TRBD2 (6 bases). Germline CDR1 and CDR2: DFQATT and SNEGSKA (reference sequence). The CDR3 consists of 16 residues. Deletions cut 0 bases from V and 7 bases from J, with 20 bases between. The chain's CDR3 is CSARDVLGGPTNTQYF. The DNA of the CDR3 is TGCAGTGCTAGAGATGTGTTGGGGGGACCGACAAATACGCAGTATTTT.

Many counts were recorded for this clonotype. J is TRBJ2-7 and V is TRBV29-1; no definite D call. Germline CDR1 reads SQVTM; CDR2 reads ANQGSEA. The CDR3 is made up of 12 amino acids. V was shortened by 4 bases and J by 2 bases, with 9 bases between the two germline ends. For the CDR3, the DNA is TGCAGCGTTGCGCATATCACCTACGAGCAGTACTTC. Its translation is CSVAHITYEQYF.